This T cell receptor (beta chain) appears in the sequencing data of a study of shared clonotypes between healthy human individuals (dated by TCRdb to about 2020). General notes on the study: The cohort included a few men and two women between 18 and 49 years of age. For each donor, three plates each were used for CD4 naive and CD4 memory, two plates were used for CD8 naive, and one plate was used for CD8 memory. Blood TCR repertoires of roughly five healthy adults were deeply sequenced to estimate repertoire size and the extent of clonotype sharing between individuals. To increase sequencing depth and limit assay-specific biases, different laboratories used diverse techniques to prepare libraries and sequence TCR repertoires. Each donor's leukapheresis produced roughly between roughly 0.9 and 8.9 billion PBMCs.

Worth noting for this clone: The target of this receptor is not known. Per-nucleotide qualities are absent, and no much larger clonotype sits a single base away.

Overall study results and their limits: Pairwise subsampling led to the expectation that sequencing depth would affect the degree of clonotype sharing among donors. Sampling was restricted to blood, and TCR repertoires in tissue are likely to differ from TCR repertoires in blood. Because the study included only a small number of donors, the genetic and exposure-history diversity represented was limited. About 5% of naive CD4, 3.5% of naive CD8, roughly 2.5% of memory CD4, and less than 0.45% of memory CD8 clonotypes were shared across a handful of donors. Rarefaction of sorted-subset datasets indicated incomplete sequencing despite the large sequencing depth. Compared with non-shared clonotypes, clonotypes shared by all four sorted-subset donors had higher generation probabilities. Naive subsets generally had larger estimated clonotype richness than memory subsets.

Healthy HIV-negative adults with no recently reported acute infections or vaccinations were included as donors. All donors were Caucasian adults living in Nashville, Tennessee, USA. Magnetic negative selection was used to enrich CD4+ T cells, after which naive cells were positively selected on CD45RA and the negative fraction became the memory subset. Blood was obtained by leukapheresis, after which PBMCs were separated by Ficoll-Histopaque density gradient centrifugation and cryopreserved in liquid nitrogen vapor phase. Analytical flow cytometry was used to check the purity and quantity of every magnetically sorted T cell population. Genomic DNA was isolated from each sorted fraction and quantified by UV absorbance on a Nanodrop 2000c. Using the deep immunoSEQ assay, multiplex PCR amplified TCR CDR3 regions from genomic DNA. Extracted genomic DNA from each cell subset was distributed evenly across all wells of several immunoSEQ 96-well plates, and each plate was treated as a replicate. For sorted subsets, each replicate PCR was loaded with about 200 ng genomic DNA, equivalent to approximately 27,000 T cell genomes. Purified libraries were quantified with a Qubit 3.0 fluorometer, sized on a Bioanalyzer 2100, and re-quantified with the KAPA Library Quantification kit. Each immunoSEQ 96-well plate was sequenced on its own single-read 150-cycle Illumina NextSeq 550 flow cell. The study's processing was this. Because the immunoSEQ output held only junctional sequences and lacked quality scores, the filtering could not match the filtering applied to full-length reads. To assign V/J genes and CDR3, sequences were annotated using PyIR, a Python wrapper for IgBLAST v1.9, with IMGT germline references. Reads were filtered out if the reads had weak V/J assignments (E-value above 1e-6), no CDR3, stop codons, out-of-frame junctions, or ambiguous translated residues. A V3J clonotype was defined by an identical inferred V gene, J gene, and CDR3 amino acid sequence. The percentage overlap between two repertoires was calculated by dividing the number of shared unique clonotypes by the size of the smaller repertoire. Richness of each repertoire was evaluated using RTK rarefaction, the Chao1 estimator, and Recon v2.1 estimates of unobserved clonotypes. Generation probabilities were computed with OLGA for all TCRbeta clonotypes obtained by the gDNA method from several donors. TCRdb holds this immuneACCESS table with in-frame rearrangements only. Some clones are missing; in checked studies, unresolved V genes explain under half, and the rest has no known cause. V, J and clone size were drawn from that table, and D and trimming were deduced from the DNA. The sample has millions of clones on record, just over 90% of them singletons. Roughly 0.13% of the sample is held by the ten biggest clonotypes.

V is cut back by 6 bases and J by 1 base, with 8 bases in the junction unmatched. Taken from the germline V gene, the CDR1 and CDR2 loops are MDHEN and SYDVKM. Reading from cysteine to phenylalanine, the CDR3 counts 15 amino acids. Kept here is only the CDR3 DNA, which spans 45 bases and is read in frame from base 1. The receptor chain draws on TRBV28 and TRBJ1-1; TRBD1 agrees with 7 junctional bases. The source material was naive CD4+ T cells sorted from blood. The cell subset or site label on this specimen signifies: CD45RA+ positively selected. This sequence was found in a man between 18 and 29 years old in good health. CDR3 loop: CASSETRGGNTEAFF. The DNA reads TGTGCCAGCAGCGAGACCAGGGGGGGGAACACTGAAGCTTTCTTT.